One TCR beta chain is described in this entry. CDR3 length equals 15 residues. From germline, CDR1 is SGHNT and CDR2 YYREEE (reference sequence). V was clipped by 2 bases and J by 1 base; unmatched bases: 4. Method: immunoSEQ multiplex PCR; TCRdb's copy keeps in-frame clones and lacks some. The sample comprises around 170,000 clones, about 83% of which are singletons, and about 5.5% rests with the top ten. The sample originates from a study of Ad26.COV2.S vaccination and SARS-CoV-2 variants. This TCR came from a human donor who had recovered from COVID-19. The chain recombines TRBV5-4 with TRBJ1-1, with 8 bases lining up with TRBD1. The source material was peripheral blood, sampled after recovery from COVID-19. The CDR3 DNA follows: TGTGCCAGCAGCTTTCAGGGGGCCAGGAACACTGAAGCTTTCTTT. The encoded protein is CASSFQGARNTEAFF.